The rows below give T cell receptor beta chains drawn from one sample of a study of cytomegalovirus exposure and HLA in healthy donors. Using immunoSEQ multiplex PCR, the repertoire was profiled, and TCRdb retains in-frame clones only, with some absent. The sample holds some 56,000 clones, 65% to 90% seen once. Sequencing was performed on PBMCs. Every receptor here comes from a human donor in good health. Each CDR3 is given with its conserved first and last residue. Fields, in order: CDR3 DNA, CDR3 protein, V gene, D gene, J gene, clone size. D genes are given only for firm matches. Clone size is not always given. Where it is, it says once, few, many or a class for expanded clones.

CDR3nt: TGTGCCAGCAGCCAAGATGGGACAGGGGTTATTGCAGATACGCAGTATTTT; CDR3aa: CASSQDGTGVIADTQYF; v_gene: TRBV14; d_gene: TRBD1; j_gene: TRBJ2-3; abundance: once
CDR3nt: TGTGCCAGCAGCTTAATCGGCGGGGGGGCTGCCCGCACAGATACGCAGTATTTT; CDR3aa: CASSLIGGGAARTDTQYF; v_gene: TRBV11-2; d_gene: TRBD2; j_gene: TRBJ2-3; abundance: NA
CDR3nt: TGTGCTAGCAGCCACGGCCTTCCGGGACAGAGCTACGAGCAGTACTTC; CDR3aa: CASSHGLPGQSYEQYF; v_gene: TRBV7-7; d_gene: TRBD1; j_gene: TRBJ2-7; abundance: NA
CDR3nt: TGCGCCAGCAGTGAGTCGGGGCTAAACTCCTACGAGCAGTACTTC; CDR3aa: CASSESGLNSYEQYF; v_gene: TRBV10-2; d_gene: NA; j_gene: TRBJ2-7; abundance: NA
CDR3nt: TGTGCCAGCAGTGAAGGGACTAGCACCGGGGAGCTGTTTTTT; CDR3aa: CASSEGTSTGELFF; v_gene: TRBV6-5; d_gene: TRBD2; j_gene: TRBJ2-2; abundance: few
CDR3nt: TGTGCCACCAGCAGAGATATGAATGAGCAGTTCTTC; CDR3aa: CATSRDMNEQFF; v_gene: TRBV15; d_gene: NA; j_gene: TRBJ2-1; abundance: once
CDR3nt: TGTGCCAGCAAATCCGGGACAGGGATTGCCGGGGAGCTGTTTTTT; CDR3aa: CASKSGTGIAGELFF; v_gene: TRBV25-1; d_gene: TRBD1; j_gene: TRBJ2-2; abundance: NA
CDR3nt: TGTGCCAGCTCTCGGGACACGAATCAGCCCCAGCATTTT; CDR3aa: CASSRDTNQPQHF; v_gene: TRBV2; d_gene: NA; j_gene: TRBJ1-5; abundance: NA
CDR3nt: TGCGCCAGCTCCGAGAGAGGGGGTGAGGATGAGCAGTTCTTC; CDR3aa: CASSERGGEDEQFF; v_gene: TRBV5-1; d_gene: NA; j_gene: TRBJ2-1; abundance: NA
CDR3nt: TGCGCCAGCAGCCAAGGTCTGAGGGGGCTGGGCAATCAGCCCCAGCATTTT; CDR3aa: CASSQGLRGLGNQPQHF; v_gene: TRBV4-1; d_gene: TRBD1; j_gene: TRBJ1-5; abundance: once
CDR3nt: TGTGCCAGCAGCCAAGCGGTGGATGGGGGGTGGGATACGCAGTATTTT; CDR3aa: CASSQAVDGGWDTQYF; v_gene: TRBV4-2; d_gene: NA; j_gene: TRBJ2-3; abundance: NA
CDR3nt: TGCAGCGTTGAAGCGGGAGGGGGATACAATGAGCAGTTCTTC; CDR3aa: CSVEAGGGYNEQFF; v_gene: TRBV29-1; d_gene: TRBD2; j_gene: TRBJ2-1; abundance: NA
CDR3nt: TGTGCCAGCAGCCCCGGACTAGCGGGGAGCCACAATGAGCAGTTCTTC; CDR3aa: CASSPGLAGSHNEQFF; v_gene: TRBV5-6; d_gene: TRBD2; j_gene: TRBJ2-1; abundance: NA
CDR3nt: TGCGCCAGCAGCTTGGCCTTTGTGGGACAGGGATCCTACGAGCAGTACTTC; CDR3aa: CASSLAFVGQGSYEQYF; v_gene: TRBV5-1; d_gene: TRBD1; j_gene: TRBJ2-7; abundance: NA
CDR3nt: TGCGCCAGCAGCACCCGGACAGGGGAAGAGGGCTACAATGAGCAGTTCTTC; CDR3aa: CASSTRTGEEGYNEQFF; v_gene: TRBV5-1; d_gene: TRBD1; j_gene: TRBJ2-1; abundance: NA